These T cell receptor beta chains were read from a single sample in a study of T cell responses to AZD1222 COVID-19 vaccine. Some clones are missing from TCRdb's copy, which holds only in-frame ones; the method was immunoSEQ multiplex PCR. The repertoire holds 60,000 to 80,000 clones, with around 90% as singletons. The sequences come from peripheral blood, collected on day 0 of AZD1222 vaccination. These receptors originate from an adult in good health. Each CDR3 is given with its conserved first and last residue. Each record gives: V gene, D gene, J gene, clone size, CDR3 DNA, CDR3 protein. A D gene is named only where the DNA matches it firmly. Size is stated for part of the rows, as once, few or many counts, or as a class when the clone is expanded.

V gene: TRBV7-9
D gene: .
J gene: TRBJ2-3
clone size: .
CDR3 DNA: TGTGCCAGCAGCTTAGCGGCGGGGCCGATCACAGATACGCAGTATTTT
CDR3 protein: CASSLAAGPITDTQYF

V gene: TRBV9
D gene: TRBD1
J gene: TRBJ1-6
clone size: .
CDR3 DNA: TGTGCCAGCAGCCCTAGGACAGGCGGAGGTTCACCCCTCCACTTT
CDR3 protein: CASSPRTGGGSPLHF

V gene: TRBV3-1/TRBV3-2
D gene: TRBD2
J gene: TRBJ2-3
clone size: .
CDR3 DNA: TGTGCCAGCAGCCAGGCCGGGACTAGCGGGACAGATACGCAGTATTTT
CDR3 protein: CASSQAGTSGTDTQYF

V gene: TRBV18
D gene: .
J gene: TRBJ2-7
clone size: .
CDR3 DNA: TGTGCCAGCTCACCACCTCTGGGGGAGCAGTACTTC
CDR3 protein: CASSPPLGEQYF

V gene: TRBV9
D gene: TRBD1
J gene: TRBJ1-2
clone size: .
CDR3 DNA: TGTGCCAGCAGCTCCGGACAGGGAAGGTCTAACTATGGCTACACCTTC
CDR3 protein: CASSSGQGRSNYGYTF

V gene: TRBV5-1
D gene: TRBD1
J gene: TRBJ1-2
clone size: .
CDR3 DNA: TGCGCCAGCAGCTTGGCCGAGGGACAGGGGAATGGCTACACCTTC
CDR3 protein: CASSLAEGQGNGYTF

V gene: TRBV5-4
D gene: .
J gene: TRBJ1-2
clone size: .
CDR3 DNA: TGTGCCAGCACCCTCCGCTGGGGGGGTTATGGCTACACCTTC
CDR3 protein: CASTLRWGGYGYTF

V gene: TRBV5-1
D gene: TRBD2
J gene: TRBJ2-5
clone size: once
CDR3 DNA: TGCGCCAGCAGCCCCGGGACTAGCGGGGGGGCGGGGACCCAGTACTTC
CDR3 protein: CASSPGTSGGAGTQYF

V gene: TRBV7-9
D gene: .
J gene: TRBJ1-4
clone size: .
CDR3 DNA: TGTGCCAGCAGCTTTGGGCAAACTAATGAAAAACTGTTTTTT
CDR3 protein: CASSFGQTNEKLFF

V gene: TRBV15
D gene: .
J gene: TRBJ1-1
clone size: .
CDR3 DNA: TGTGCCACCAGCAGAGTAGCCTTGGCGAGCACTGAAGCTTTCTTT
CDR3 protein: CATSRVALASTEAFF

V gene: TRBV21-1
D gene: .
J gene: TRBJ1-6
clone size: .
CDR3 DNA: TGTGCCAGCAGCAAAGAAGATGCGAGGCGGAGCTCCTATAATTCACCCCTCCACTTT
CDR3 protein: CASSKEDARRSSYNSPLHF

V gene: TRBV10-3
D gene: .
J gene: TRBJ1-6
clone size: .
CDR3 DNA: TGTGCCACAGCCCAGGGTGTTTCACCCCTCCACTTT
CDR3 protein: CATAQGVSPLHF

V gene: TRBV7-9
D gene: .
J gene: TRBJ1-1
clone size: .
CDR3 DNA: TGTGCCAGCAGCTTTCTCCAGGGGATGAACACTGAAGCTTTCTTT
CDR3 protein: CASSFLQGMNTEAFF

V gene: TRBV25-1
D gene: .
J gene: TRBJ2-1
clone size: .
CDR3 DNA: TGTGCCAGCAGTGAATTTTCGGCAAACTCGCTCAATGAGCAGTTCTTC
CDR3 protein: CASSEFSANSLNEQFF

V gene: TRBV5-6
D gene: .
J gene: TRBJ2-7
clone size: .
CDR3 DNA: TGTGCCAGCACCCCCTCGGGACTGTACGAGCAGTACTTC
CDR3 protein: CASTPSGLYEQYF